This is a list of T cell receptor beta chains from one sample in a study of blood T cell repertoires in COVID-19. Some clones are missing from TCRdb's copy, which holds only in-frame ones; the method was immunoSEQ multiplex PCR. The table includes about 300,000 clones, 70% to 90% detected once. Sequencing used PBMCs or T cells enriched from blood (not recorded which). The receptors were gathered from a man under 40 who had recovered from COVID-19. Each CDR3 is given with its conserved first and last residue. A D gene is named only where the DNA matches it firmly. Size is stated for part of the rows, as once, few or many counts, or as a class when the clone is expanded.

>-|TRBJ1-6|-|TRBV18
CASSPGRTDNSPLHF
TGTGCCAGCTCACCGGGGAGGACGGATAATTCACCCCTCCACTTT
>-|TRBJ2-3|-|TRBV10-3
CAISESPADTQYF
TGTGCCATCAGTGAGTCCCCCGCAGATACGCAGTATTTT
>TRBD1|TRBJ1-6|-|TRBV27
CASSSDRVSPLHF
TGTGCCAGCAGTTCAGACAGGGTATCACCCCTCCACTTT
>TRBD2|TRBJ2-3|-|TRBV5-4
CASSLPKARGADTQYF
TGTGCCAGCAGCCTACCCAAAGCTCGGGGGGCAGATACGCAGTATTTT
>-|TRBJ1-4|-|TRBV4-1
CASSRQVPTNEKLFF
TGCGCCAGCAGCAGACAGGTGCCCACTAATGAAAAACTGTTTTTT
>-|TRBJ2-7|-|TRBV7-9
CASSLGGNANEQYF
TGTGCCAGCAGCTTAGGCGGGAATGCGAACGAGCAGTACTTC
>-|TRBJ1-5|once|TRBV7-6
CASSPGSGIYQPQHF
TGTGCCAGCAGCCCAGGTTCAGGGATTTATCAGCCCCAGCATTTT
>TRBD2|TRBJ2-2|-|TRBV5-4
CASSPGLAGGYRTGELFF
TGTGCCAGCAGCCCGGGACTAGCGGGGGGTTATCGGACCGGGGAGCTGTTTTTT
>-|TRBJ1-1|-|TRBV9
CASSVGYYSGANTEAFF
TGTGCCAGCAGCGTAGGTTATTACAGCGGGGCGAACACTGAAGCTTTCTTT
>-|TRBJ1-3|-|TRBV5-4
CASSPRGTGNTIYF
TGTGCCAGCAGTCCAAGGGGAACAGGAAACACCATATATTTT
>TRBD2|TRBJ2-4|-|TRBV6-1
CASSEAFLAGGQNIQYF
TGTGCCAGCAGTGAAGCGTTTCTAGCGGGGGGGCAAAACATTCAGTACTTC
>TRBD1|TRBJ2-5|-|TRBV9
CASSQQGARETQYF
TGTGCCAGCAGCCAACAGGGGGCGAGAGAGACCCAGTACTTC
>-|TRBJ1-1|once|TRBV19
CASSSDRGHYLLTEAFF
TGTGCCAGTAGTTCTGACCGGGGACACTACCTACTCACTGAAGCTTTCTTT
>-|TRBJ1-5|-|TRBV5-8
CASSLVGSNQPQHF
TGTGCCAGCAGCTTGGTGGGCAGCAATCAGCCCCAGCATTTT
>-|TRBJ2-5|-|TRBV7-6
CASSFSPSLETQYF
TGTGCCAGCAGCTTTTCCCCCTCTTTGGAGACCCAGTACTTC
>-|TRBJ2-5|-|TRBV6-5
CASGPQETQYF
TGTGCCAGCGGGCCACAAGAGACCCAGTACTTC
>TRBD2|TRBJ2-1|-|TRBV4-1
CASSQDRRAGGPLWFF
TGCGCCAGCAGCCAAGATCGAAGAGCGGGGGGCCCCTTGTGGTTCTTC
>-|TRBJ1-1|-|TRBV15
CATSRDKRNTEAFF
TGTGCCACCAGCAGAGATAAGAGAAACACTGAAGCTTTCTTT
>-|TRBJ2-7|once|TRBV7-2
CASSPTQGGTQYF
TGTGCCAGCAGCCCAACCCAGGGGGGTACACAGTACTTC
>-|TRBJ2-7|-|TRBV10-3
CAISEGPGSSYEQYF
TGTGCCATCAGTGAGGGGCCGGGGAGCTCCTACGAGCAGTACTTC
>-|TRBJ1-6|-|TRBV18
CASSPISNSPLHF
TGTGCCAGCTCACCAATCTCGAATTCACCCCTCCACTTT
>TRBD1|TRBJ2-7|-|TRBV6-2/TRBV6-3
CASSPLKQGTHEQYF
TGTGCCAGCAGCCCCCTTAAACAGGGGACCCACGAGCAGTACTTC
>-|TRBJ1-1|-|TRBV27
CASSPRLMNTEAFF
TGTGCCAGCAGTCCCCGACTGATGAACACTGAAGCTTTCTTT
>TRBD1|TRBJ2-1|-|TRBV7-6
CASSDGTGEFF
TGTGCCAGCAGCGACGGGACAGGGGAATTCTTC
>TRBD1|TRBJ1-6|-|TRBV7-2
CASSFQQGGNSPLHF
TGTGCCAGCAGCTTTCAACAGGGGGGGAATTCACCCCTCCACTTT
>-|TRBJ2-2|few|TRBV12-5
CASGRNTGELFF
TGTGCTAGTGGTCGTAACACCGGGGAGCTGTTTTTT
>-|TRBJ1-1|-|TRBV2
CASTERWNTEAFF
TGTGCCAGCACCGAGAGGTGGAACACTGAAGCTTTCTTT
>TRBD1|TRBJ2-7|-|TRBV27
CASRPGQSYEQYF
TGTGCCAGCAGACCGGGACAGTCCTACGAGCAGTACTTC
>TRBD1|TRBJ2-1|-|TRBV5-5
CASSPGQGPYNEQFF
TGTGCCAGCAGCCCCGGACAGGGACCCTACAATGAGCAGTTCTTC
>-|TRBJ2-3|-|TRBV4-1
CASSLIGGMGTDTQYF
TGCGCCAGCAGCCTGATCGGGGGTATGGGGACAGATACGCAGTATTTT
>-|TRBJ2-5|-|TRBV6-5
CASSPRVRTMETQYF
TGTGCCAGCAGTCCTCGTGTCCGGACAATGGAGACCCAGTACTTC
>TRBD2|TRBJ2-1|-|TRBV5-1
CASSLGTSGGPSSYNEQFF
TGCGCCAGCAGCCTAGGGACTAGCGGGGGGCCGAGCTCCTACAATGAGCAGTTCTTC
>TRBD1|TRBJ1-1|-|TRBV7-9
CASSPNNLGQGNTEAFF
TGTGCCAGCAGCCCGAATAACCTCGGACAGGGGAACACTGAAGCTTTCTTT
>TRBD2|TRBJ2-5|-|TRBV11-2
CASSLGVLAGGRQETQYF
TGTGCCAGCAGCTTAGGGGTGCTAGCGGGGGGGAGGCAAGAGACCCAGTACTTC
>TRBD2|TRBJ2-3|once|TRBV13
CASSRKAGQITDTQYF
TGTGCCAGCAGCCGGAAAGCGGGGCAAATCACAGATACGCAGTATTTT
>-|TRBJ1-2|-|TRBV6-5
CASSSRGFANYGYTF
TGTGCCAGCAGTTCAAGGGGCTTTGCAAACTATGGCTACACCTTC
>-|TRBJ1-2|-|TRBV7-9
CASSSRGAIYGYTF
TGTGCCAGCAGCTCCCGGGGGGCTATCTATGGCTACACCTTC
>TRBD1|TRBJ1-2|-|TRBV2
CASSDRGRGYTF
TGTGCCAGCAGTGACAGGGGGCGCGGCTACACCTTC
>TRBD1|TRBJ1-3|-|TRBV7-9
CASRRDSSGNTIYF
TGTGCCAGCAGACGGGACAGCTCTGGAAACACCATATATTTT
>-|TRBJ1-2|-|TRBV7-9
CASSSYASGNYGYTF
TGTGCCAGCAGCTCCTACGCCTCAGGGAACTATGGCTACACCTTC
>TRBD2|TRBJ2-1|once|TRBV7-2
CASSLAGGRHEQFF
TGTGCCAGCAGTCTAGCGGGGGGCAGGCATGAGCAGTTCTTC
>TRBD1|TRBJ2-7|-|TRBV7-9
CASSPDRASYEQYF
TGTGCCAGCAGCCCCGACAGGGCCTCCTACGAGCAGTACTTC
>-|TRBJ2-7|-|TRBV5-1
CASSTDTLEQYF
TGCGCCAGCAGCACGGACACTCTCGAGCAGTACTTC
>TRBD1|TRBJ2-7|-|TRBV7-3
CASSIQGAPYYEQYF
TGTGCCAGCAGCATACAGGGGGCGCCCTACTACGAGCAGTACTTC
>TRBD2|TRBJ2-3|-|TRBV5-4
CASSLASGGAKDTQYF
TGTGCCAGCAGCTTGGCTAGCGGGGGGGCCAAGGATACGCAGTATTTT
>TRBD2|TRBJ2-1|-|TRBV19
CASSPRGVSRGKNNEQFF
TGTGCCAGTAGCCCGAGAGGGGTCTCGCGGGGGAAAAACAATGAGCAGTTCTTC